These 26 T cell receptor beta chains were sequenced from one sample in a study of T cell clonality in common variable immunodeficiency. TCRdb keeps only in-frame clones here, not all; method: immunoSEQ multiplex PCR. The data show approximately 81,000 clones, with none appearing a single time. Sequenced material: peripheral blood mononuclear cells. Receptors originate from a person aged 18 to 75 in good health.

This clone was counted ten times or more. The read terminates 3 residues before the CDR3 end, so the remaining end is supplied by the germline J gene. This chain links TRBV19 with TRBJ2-3; the D is unclear. This CDR3 contains 14 residues. Trimming cost V 5 bases and J 0 bases, with 9 bases left between them. Germline V gene data show CDR1 as LNHDA and CDR2 as SQIVND (reference sequence). CDR3 DNA, as far as it was read: TGTGCCAGTAGTCCCCAGGTTAGCACAGATACG. It codes for CASSPQVSTDT. In full, the CDR3 reads CASSPQVSTDTQYF.

This clone was seen many times. The read stops 3 residues short of the end of the CDR3; the missing end is completed from the germline J gene. The chain combines TRBV7-2 with TRBJ1-3, with 7 bases fitting TRBD1. With V trimmed by 5 bases and J by 1 base, 5 bases remained unmatched. Germline CDR1 SGHTA, CDR2 FQGNSA. The CDR3 runs 15 residues. The CDR3 reads CASSTPQGSGNTIYF. CDR3 DNA (partial): TGTGCCAGCAGCACTCCACAGGGGTCTGGAAACACC.

This clone was seen ten or more times. Read coverage stops 3 residues before the CDR3 terminus; the germline J gene supplies the remainder. J is TRBJ1-1 and V is TRBV29-1, with D uncertain. The CDR3 has 16 amino acids. Trimming removed 3 bases from V and 0 bases from J, with 17 bases in between. The germline gives CDR1 SQVTM, CDR2 ANQGSEA. CDR3 in amino acids: CSVDRTRTNMNTEAFF. The part of the CDR3 DNA that was read is TGCAGCGTTGACCGAACCAGAACGAACATGAACACTGAA.

In its sample, this clone was seen many times. The read comes to an end 3 residues before the CDR3 does, leaving the germline J gene to fill in the end. The chain is built from TRBV5-4 and TRBJ2-1, with D possibly being TRBD1 (7 bases). CDR1 and CDR2 (germline): SGHNT, YYREEE (reference sequence). This CDR3 is built from 15 residues. V was clipped by 0 bases and J by 3 bases, with 10 bases between them. The CDR3 loop is CASSLGQGGYNEQFF. CDR3 DNA (partial): TGTGCCAGCAGCTTGGGACAGGGAGGCTACAATGAG.

In its sample, this clone was seen many times. The sequence runs out 3 residues before the end of the CDR3; the remainder is reconstructed from the germline J gene. The chain is built from TRBV5-1 and TRBJ2-2, with 7 bases fitting TRBD1. CDR1 is SGHRS and CDR2 is YFSETQ in the germline V gene. This CDR3 has 14 amino acids. The trim removed 7 bases at V and 3 bases at J, leaving 6 bases unmatched. The CDR3 is CASLGTEYTGELFF. The CDR3 DNA, read in part, is TGCGCCAGCTTGGGGACAGAGTACACCGGGGAG.

In its sample, this clone was seen many times. The read ends 3 residues before the CDR3 terminus; that terminus is restored from the germline J gene. The V call is TRBV20-1, the J call TRBJ2-5; D is unclear. Germline CDR1 DFQATT, CDR2 SNEGSKA (reference sequence). Trimming cost V 5 bases and J 3 bases, with 7 bases left between them. The CDR3 sequence is 11 residues long. CDR3 amino acids: CSAHHKETQYF. The CDR3 DNA, read in part, is TGCAGTGCTCACCACAAAGAGACC.

There are many counts of this clone. From the germline J gene comes the end of the CDR3, since the read stops 3 residues before it. This sequence joins TRBV7-9 and TRBJ2-3, with unresolved D. The germline V gene encodes CDR1 SEHNR and CDR2 FQNEAQ (reference sequence). Trimming removed 5 bases at V and 4 bases at J, with 10 bases between. This CDR3 is 13 amino acids long. The CDR3: CASSPPSADTQYF. The part of the CDR3 DNA that was read is TGTGCCAGCAGCCCCCCCTCCGCAGATACG.

This clone was found many times. From the germline J gene comes the end of the CDR3, since the read stops 3 residues before it. The gene calls are TRBV20-1 and TRBJ2-2, with a possible D match to TRBD1 (6 bases). CDR3 length: 16 amino acids. V was clipped by 3 bases and J by 5 bases, with 19 bases between them. Germline CDR1 DFQATT, CDR2 SNEGSKA (reference sequence). CDR3 residues: CSASDLQGPWTGELFF. CDR3 DNA (partial): TGCAGTGCTAGCGATCTACAGGGCCCGTGGACCGGGGAG.

At least ten counts were recorded for this clone. With the read ending 3 residues before the CDR3 end, the germline J gene is used to fill in that end. V usage is TRBV5-1 and J usage is TRBJ2-1, with 7 bases matching TRBD1. Germline CDR1 is SGHRS and CDR2 is YFSETQ. With 0 bases clipped from V and 8 bases from J, the junction kept 14 bases outside the gene matches. CDR3 length: 17 residues. CDR3 protein: CASSLVTGAPLNDEQFF. CDR3 bases read: TGCGCCAGCAGCTTGGTAACAGGGGCTCCCCTTAACGATGAG.

This clone was found many times. The CDR3 is cut off 3 residues early in the read; its end comes from the germline J gene. The gene calls are TRBV7-2 and TRBJ2-7, with 10 bases identical to TRBD1. The V gene end was trimmed by 2 bases and the J gene end by 6 bases; junction bases not matched to a gene: 7. The CDR3 consists of 15 residues. CDR1 is SGHTA, CDR2 FQGNSA, per germline. CDR3 DNA (partial): TGTGCCAGCAGCTTATCAACCGGGACAGGGGTCGAG. This translates into CASSLSTGTGVE. The whole CDR3 reads CASSLSTGTGVEQYF.

This clone has at least ten counts. The CDR3 is cut off 3 residues early in the read; its end comes from the germline J gene. The gene calls are TRBV19 and TRBJ2-1; TRBD2 agrees at 10 bases. Germline V gives CDR1 LNHDA, CDR2 SQIVND (reference sequence). This CDR3 is built from 13 residues. The junction had 3 bases not matched to a gene; V was cut back by 9 bases and J by 4 bases. CDR3 protein: CASGLAVYNEQFF. The covered CDR3 bases are TGTGCCAGCGGACTAGCGGTTTACAATGAG.

This clone was counted ten times or more. The read is 3 residues too short to cover the CDR3 end, so that end is filled in from the germline J gene. The J gene is TRBJ2-1, the V gene TRBV7-3; 16 bases are a match to TRBD2. The CDR3 is 18 amino acids. After removal of 4 bases from V and 4 bases from J, the junction contained 7 bases not matched to a gene. Germline V lookup: CDR1 SGHTA, CDR2 FQGTGA. The CDR3 region is CASSSGLAGGNGYNEQFF. The sequenced part of the CDR3 DNA is TGTGCCAGCAGCTCGGGACTAGCGGGAGGGAACGGGTACAATGAG.

This clone came up many times. The read terminates 3 residues ahead of where the CDR3 ends, so the germline J gene completes it. The chain joins TRBV7-6 to TRBJ2-1; 11 positions agree with TRBD2. This CDR3 has 17 residues. The V segment lost 4 bases and the J segment 3 bases; nucleotides outside the gene matches: 8. Looked up from germline, CDR1 is SGHVS and CDR2 is FNYEAQ. Partial CDR3 DNA: TGTGCCAGCAGCTCTAGTCGACTAGCGGGATTCTACAATGAG. Amino acid sequence: CASSSSRLAGFYNE. The CDR3 in its entirety is CASSSSRLAGFYNEQFF.

This clone was recorded a few times. The read ends 3 residues before the CDR3 terminus; that terminus is restored from the germline J gene. V gene TRBV20-1 combines with J gene TRBJ1-5, with D possibly matching TRBD1 (6 bases). CDR1 and CDR2 (germline): DFQATT, SNEGSKA (reference sequence). Trimming stripped 4 bases from V and 2 bases from J, with 9 bases between. The CDR3 consists of 13 residues. The sequenced CDR3 bases are TGCAGTGCTAAGGAGGGGGGCAATCAGCCC. Protein: CSAKEGGNQP. The CDR3 reads in full as CSAKEGGNQPQHF.

This clone was observed many times. The read falls 3 residues short of the CDR3 end, and the missing part is taken from the germline J gene. The chain carries TRBV12-3 or TRBV12-4 and TRBJ1-5, with 10 nucleotides matching TRBD1. This CDR3 region has 17 residues. With V trimmed by 5 bases and J by 2 bases, 9 bases remained unmatched. The CDR3 DNA, read in part, is TGTGCCAGCAGTCCCCGGGACAGGGGTGGAGGCAATCAGCCC. This codes for CASSPRDRGGGNQP. The CDR3, in full, reads CASSPRDRGGGNQPQHF.

In its sample, this clone was seen many times. The missing CDR3 end, 3 residues past where the read stops, is filled in from the germline J gene. V gene TRBV5-1 combines with J gene TRBJ2-3; 14 bases line up with TRBD2. The CDR3 is 16 residues long. J was trimmed by 6 bases and V by 0 bases; bases with no gene match: 3. Per germline, CDR1 SGHRS and CDR2 YFSETQ. CDR3 bases read: TGCGCCAGCAGCTTGGTTGGGACTAGCGGGGGCGATACG. It yields the protein CASSLVGTSGGDT. The whole CDR3 is CASSLVGTSGGDTQYF.

Many counts were recorded for this clone. The read terminates 3 residues ahead of where the CDR3 ends, so the germline J gene completes it. The chain uses TRBV20-1 and TRBJ1-5; D possibly corresponds to TRBD1 (6 bases). Germline V gives CDR1 DFQATT, CDR2 SNEGSKA (reference sequence). V lost 0 bases and J lost 1, with 19 bases in between. The length of the CDR3 is 18 residues. Partial CDR3 DNA: TGCAGTGCTAGAGACCGCTCGGGGGGGCTTAGGAGCAATCAGCCC. It encodes CSARDRSGGLRSNQP. The whole CDR3 reads CSARDRSGGLRSNQPQHF.

At least ten counts were recorded for this clone. The read stops 3 residues short of the end of the CDR3; the missing end is completed from the germline J gene. The V and J genes are TRBV23-1 and TRBJ2-1; TRBD2 matches at 14 bases. TRBV23-1 is sorted into the ORF group, with uncertain function. The CDR3 covers 20 residues. V lost 0 bases to trimming and J lost 0 bases; unmatched junction nucleotides: 7. This CDR3 is CASSQSGTSGSPSSYNEQFF. Incomplete CDR3 DNA: TGCGCCAGCAGTCAATCAGGGACTAGCGGGAGCCCTAGCTCCTACAATGAG.

Many counts were recorded for this clone. With the read ending 3 residues before the CDR3 end, the germline J gene is used to fill in that end. The chain carries TRBV5-5 and TRBJ2-1; TRBD2 aligns across 10 bases. The CDR3 has 15 residues. Germline V gives CDR1 SGHKS, CDR2 YYEKEE (reference sequence). With V trimmed by 4 bases and J by 7 bases, 8 bases remained unmatched. The covered CDR3 bases are TGTGCCAGCAGCCTTGTCGCTAGCGGGAGTAATGAG. This translates into CASSLVASGSNE. The CDR3, in full, reads CASSLVASGSNEQFF.

Many counts were recorded for this clone. From the germline J gene comes the end of the CDR3, since the read stops 3 residues before it. This chain links TRBV5-1 with TRBJ2-3; 8 bases map to TRBD2. This CDR3 comprises 15 residues. V was pared by 4 bases and J by 3 bases, with 7 bases of the junction left unmatched. Per the germline V gene, CDR1 is SGHRS and CDR2 is YFSETQ. Partial CDR3 DNA: TGCGCCAGCAGCAAAGCGGGAGACAGAACAGATACG. It translates to CASSKAGDRTDT. The whole CDR3 reads CASSKAGDRTDTQYF.

This clone came up many times. With the read ending 3 residues before the CDR3 end, the germline J gene is used to fill in that end. The chain carries TRBV6-2 or TRBV6-3 and TRBJ2-7; D ambiguous. With 5 bases removed from V and 0 bases from J, the gap between germline ends came to 17 bases. This CDR3 is built from 16 residues. Germline V lookup: CDR1 MNHEY, CDR2 SVGEGT. The CDR3 spells CASSPPGRRGSYEQYF. CDR3 DNA (partial): TGTGCCAGCAGTCCCCCCGGCAGGAGAGGCTCCTACGAG.

The sample holds many counts of this clone. The read falls 3 residues short of the CDR3 end, and the missing part is taken from the germline J gene. This chain connects TRBV20-1 to TRBJ1-2, with D perhaps TRBD1 (5 bases). This CDR3 comprises 13 residues. Trimming removed 3 bases from V and 5 bases from J, with 13 bases in between. From germline, CDR1 is DFQATT and CDR2 SNEGSKA (reference sequence). The sequenced part of the CDR3 DNA is TGCAGTGCTAGGGCCGGGACTGCTTATGGC. This codes for CSARAGTAYG. The complete CDR3 protein is CSARAGTAYGYTF.

This clone occurred many times. The CDR3 is cut off 3 residues early in the read; its end comes from the germline J gene. The chain links TRBV20-1 to TRBJ2-5, with TRBD1 matching over 7 bases. The V gene's germline CDR1 is DFQATT and CDR2 SNEGSKA (reference sequence). After removal of 3 bases from V and 4 bases from J, the junction contained 17 bases not matched to a gene. The CDR3 is 17 residues long. The chain's CDR3 is CSASRQGGGLPLETQYF. CDR3 DNA, as far as it was read: TGCAGTGCTAGCCGACAGGGTGGTGGGTTACCATTAGAGACC.

This clone occurred many times. The read falls 3 residues short of the CDR3 end, and the missing part is taken from the germline J gene. This chain connects TRBV30 to TRBJ1-2; 9 nucleotides match TRBD1. The germline CDR1 and CDR2 sequences are GTSNPN and SVGIG (reference sequence). The CDR3 is 12 residues long. With 3 bases clipped from V and 6 bases from J, the junction kept 2 bases outside the gene matches. The sequenced CDR3 bases are TGTGCCTGGAGGACAGGGGGTGATGGC. This encodes CAWRTGGDG. The complete CDR3 protein is CAWRTGGDGYTF.

This clone occurred many times. Read coverage stops 3 residues before the CDR3 terminus; the germline J gene supplies the remainder. The chain combines TRBV19 with TRBJ2-2; D perhaps matches TRBD1 (5 bases). Per the germline V gene, CDR1 is LNHDA and CDR2 is SQIVND (reference sequence). This CDR3 has 15 residues. V shed 7 bases and J shed 8 bases, with 20 bases lying between them. Incomplete CDR3 DNA: TGTGCCAGTACTCCCTCCCACAGGTCGACGGGGGAG. As protein: CASTPSHRSTGE. The whole CDR3 sequence reads CASTPSHRSTGELFF.

This clone showed up many times. The CDR3 end falls 3 residues outside the read, so it is completed with the germline J gene. The gene calls are TRBV6-1 and TRBJ2-1, with 10 bases fitting TRBD2. CDR1 MNHNS and CDR2 SASEGT come from the germline V gene. This CDR3 is 15 amino acids long. Trimming cost V 1 base and J 4 bases; bases outside gene matches: 1. The CDR3 region is CASSEEAGGYNEQFF. The CDR3 bases that were read are TGTGCCAGCAGTGAAGAAGCGGGAGGGTACAATGAG.